This T cell receptor (beta chain) was sequenced in a study of molecular identifiers for immune sequencing clone quantification. About the research overall: In replicates, the authors split RNA from around 18,000 or 91,000 naive CD8 cells five ways and sequenced four.

TCRdb re-called the PCR reads with MiXCR, one entry per CDR3 protein. The sample has about 630,000 distinct CDR3 sequences, over 25% seen once; the top ten hold 0.7% to 0.95%. To note about this clonotype: What it binds is unknown.

Study findings and constraints: Naive cells had under 1% of molecules in clones above 20 RNA copies, effectors over 99%.

V gave up 3 bases and J gave up 7 bases, with 10 bases separating them. Germline CDR1 SGHVS, CDR2 FNYEAQ. There are 13 residues in the CDR3. V gene TRBV7-6 combines with J gene TRBJ2-1, with unresolved D. The TCR comes from a human donor in good health. Some libraries in this study had Jurkat cell RNA spiked in. Sequenced: naive CD8+ T cells from blood, with Jurkat cell RNA spiked in. Sample subset: FACS-sorted CD8+CD4-CCR7+CD45RA+ naive T cells. The DNA of the CDR3 is TGTGCCAGCAGCTTTCCCCCTAGAAATGAGCAGTTCTTC. It encodes CASSFPPRNEQFF. Full variable domain (outside the CDR3, taken from reference TRBV7-6 and TRBJ2-1): GAGVSQSPRYKVTKRGQDVALRCDPISGHVSLYWYRQALGQGPEFLTYFNYEAQQDKSGLPNDRFSAERPEGSISTLTIQRTEQRDSAMYRCASSFPPRNEQFFGPGTRLTVL.